This T cell receptor beta chain was sequenced for a study of Tregs in tolerant kidney transplant recipients. The wider study: Mixed chimerism was transient after nonmyeloablative marrow transplants from related graft donors.

V shed 1 base, J shed 2 bases, and the junction held 4 bases outside the gene matches. The CDR3 consists of 15 residues. CDR1 is SGHAT and CDR2 is FQNNGV in the germline V gene. The study, taken as a whole, reports: Findings come from small patient numbers and require larger validation. Biological reproducibility was not directly addressed in this study.

Unstimulated Tregs (CD4+CD25+CD127-) and CD4+CD25- non-Tregs were sorted from PBMCs. Assay: immunoSEQ multiplex PCR; the TCRdb copy retains only in-frame clones and omits some. Found here are about 72,000 clones, roughly 92% of them singletons; the top ten hold approximately 9.9%. This clone occurred once. The antigen is not known. This TCR came from a human donor who received a combined kidney and bone marrow transplant. The chain joins TRBV11-2 to TRBJ2-7; 8 nucleotides line up with TRBD2. Sequences were derived from CD8+ T cells from blood, sampled before the transplant. The CDR3 region has the DNA TGTGCCAGCAGCTTAGGCGGGGGGCCCGCCTACGAGCAGTACTTC. Protein product: CASSLGGGPAYEQYF.